Each of the 29 T cell receptor beta chains below was sequenced from the same sample in a study of vaccination and CD4 T cells after COVID-19. Treatment indicated: roughly 11-day PBMC culture with coronavirus spike peptide pools or control peptides (ViraFEST assay). Oncomine TCR Beta short-read sequencing was applied to DNA from cultured CD4+ T cells. One entry per CDR3 protein results from TCRdb running MiXCR on the PCR reads. The sample lists around 20,000 distinct CDR3 sequences, around half occurring once. The antigens of these receptors remain unknown. The source material was CD4+ T cells from blood, cultured in vitro. The receptors come from a human donor who had recovered from COVID-19.

Only one count was recorded for this clonotype. V usage is TRBV19 and J usage is TRBJ1-2, with D perhaps matching TRBD1 (6 bases). CDR3 size: 15 residues. The germline V and J ends were trimmed by 0 bases and 8 bases, with 16 bases remaining between them. Germline values: CDR1 LNHDA, CDR2 SQIVND (reference sequence). The CDR3 loop is CASSIDFSGARGYTF. Written as DNA, the CDR3 is TGTGCCAGTAGTATAGATTTTTCGGGGGCGCGGGGCTACACCTTC.

V and J are TRBV6-1 and TRBJ2-4; 7 bases fit TRBD1. The junction had 8 bases not matched to a gene; V was cut back by 3 bases and J by 6 bases. This CDR3 region has 15 residues. The germline CDR1 and CDR2 sequences are MNHNS and SASEGT. The DNA of the CDR3 is TGTGCCAGCAGTGACCTCACAGGGGTAGGAAACATTCAGTACTTC. It codes for CASSDLTGVGNIQYF.

The V gene is TRBV5-1, the J gene TRBJ2-3, with a tentative D call TRBD2 (6 bases). The CDR3 loop spans 14 amino acids. Germline V gene data show CDR1 as SGHRS and CDR2 as YFSETQ. V was trimmed by 0 bases and J by 6 bases, leaving 11 bases between them. CDR3 nucleotides: TGCGCCAGCAGCTTGGGACTAGACCTTGATACGCAGTATTTT. Its protein product is CASSLGLDLDTQYF.

This clonotype was seen a single time. The chain recombines TRBV27 with TRBJ2-4; TRBD2 matches at 11 bases. The length of the CDR3 is 17 residues. After removal of 5 bases from V and 0 bases from J, the junction contained 6 bases not matched to a gene. CDR1 and CDR2 (germline): MNHEY, SMNVEV (reference sequence). The CDR3 here is CASSPYSGGEAKNIQYF. Here the CDR3 DNA reads TGTGCCAGCAGTCCGTATAGCGGGGGGGAAGCCAAAAACATTCAGTACTTC.

The chain employs TRBV5-6 and TRBJ1-2; D gene ambiguous. There are 13 residues in the CDR3. The germline V gene has CDR1 SGHDT and CDR2 YYEEEE. The V end was cut by 4 bases, the J end by 1 base, with 8 bases between. For the CDR3, the DNA is TGTGCCAGCAGCCCCGGACGTAACTATGGCTACACCTTC. It codes for CASSPGRNYGYTF.

This clonotype has just one count. The chain recombines TRBV18 with TRBJ2-3, with a weak D call TRBD2 (6 bases). CDR1 KGHSH and CDR2 LQKENI come from the germline V gene. The CDR3 runs 15 residues. V shed 2 bases and J shed 3 bases, with 12 bases lying between them. CDR3 nucleotide sequence: TGTGCCAGCTCACCAGCTCGCGGGGTAACAGATACGCAGTATTTT. This gives the protein CASSPARGVTDTQYF.

V is TRBV2 and J is TRBJ2-7; D is unresolved. Germline V lookup: CDR1 SNHLY, CDR2 FYNNEI. CDR3 length equals 12 residues. V was shortened by 3 bases and J by 4 bases, with 7 bases between the two germline ends. The CDR3 region is CASSDDGYEQYF. The CDR3 nucleotides read TGTGCCAGCAGTGATGACGGATACGAGCAGTACTTC.

This clonotype was counted only a few times. This rearrangement joins TRBV20-1 to TRBJ1-5; tentatively, D is TRBD1 (6 bases). Germline values: CDR1 DFQATT, CDR2 SNEGSKA (reference sequence). Trimming cost V 6 bases and J 0 bases, with 21 bases left between them. The CDR3 covers 17 residues. This chain's CDR3 is CSAEGVGGKFSNQPQHF. DNA for the CDR3: TGCAGTGCCGAGGGGGTGGGGGGCAAGTTTAGCAATCAGCCCCAGCATTTT.

This clonotype was seen a few times. V and J are TRBV20-1 and TRBJ2-3; TRBD2 agrees at 12 bases. In germline, CDR1 is DFQATT, CDR2 SNEGSKA (reference sequence). Trimming took 5 bases from V and 2 from J; bases not matched to a gene: 14. The CDR3 loop spans 18 amino acids. CDR3 sequence: CSADFNVGTSGLTDTQYF. The CDR3 DNA is TGCAGTGCTGACTTCAACGTCGGGACTAGCGGGCTCACAGATACGCAGTATTTT.

This chain connects TRBV5-8 to TRBJ1-2; no clear D gene. The CDR3 covers 13 residues. Germline-derived CDR1 and CDR2 are SGHTS and YDEGEE. Trimming removed 1 base from V and 4 bases from J, with 8 bases in between. The CDR3, as DNA: TGTGCCAGCAGCTTGCCTTCGGGCTATGGCTACACCTTC. Protein sequence: CASSLPSGYGYTF.

The V and J genes are TRBV6-5 and TRBJ1-2, with D tentatively TRBD1 (5 bases). Germline lookup yields CDR1 MNHEY and CDR2 SVGAGI. The CDR3 extends over 14 amino acids. V gave up 1 base and J gave up 8 bases, with 14 bases separating them. The CDR3 spells CASSYLDTSGGYTF. CDR3 coding DNA: TGTGCCAGCAGTTACTTGGACACCTCGGGAGGCTACACCTTC.

The rearrangement joins TRBV6-1 to TRBJ1-1; 10 nucleotides agree with TRBD1. Trimming removed 6 bases from V and 5 bases from J; junction bases left unmatched: 3. The CDR3 length is 13 residues. Germline values: CDR1 MNHNS, CDR2 SASEGT. CDR3 region: CASSRTGGTEAFF. The DNA for the CDR3 is TGTGCCAGCAGCCGGACAGGGGGTACTGAAGCTTTCTTT.

This sequence joins TRBV20-1 and TRBJ2-3; 14 bases agree with TRBD2. V lost 0 bases to trimming and J lost 3 bases; unmatched junction nucleotides: 11. CDR3 length equals 19 residues. CDR1 DFQATT and CDR2 SNEGSKA come from the germline V gene (reference sequence). As DNA, the CDR3 is TGCAGTGCTAGAGATGCGTCGAGACTAGCGGGAGGGCGGACAGATACGCAGTATTTT. Its translation is CSARDASRLAGGRTDTQYF.

There are a few counts of this clonotype. This chain joins TRBV20-1 and TRBJ1-2; possible D gene TRBD1, 5 bases. Germline V gene sequence: CDR1 DFQATT, CDR2 SNEGSKA (reference sequence). CDR3 length equals 13 residues. V lost 3 bases, J lost 7 bases, and 15 bases lay in between. In DNA form, the CDR3 reads TGCAGTGCTAGCAGTGGGGCCGGGGGTGGCTACACCTTC. This translates into CSASSGAGGGYTF.

This rearrangement joins TRBV20-1 to TRBJ2-3; no clear D. The CDR3 has 11 amino acids. Trimming left V 1 base short and J 8 bases short, with 7 bases between. Germline V gives CDR1 DFQATT, CDR2 SNEGSKA (reference sequence). CDR3 nucleotides: TGCAGTGCTAGAGGGGAAGGTACGCAGTATTTT. It encodes CSARGEGTQYF.

This clonotype has a single count. The chain uses TRBV7-2 and TRBJ1-2; perhaps TRBD1 as D (6 bases). Trimming shortened V by 2 bases and J by 3 bases, and 13 bases separated the two germline ends. The CDR3 has 15 amino acids. Germline values: CDR1 SGHTA, CDR2 FQGNSA. The CDR3 bases are TGTGCCAGCAGCTTACCGACAGGAGGGGACTATGGCTACACCTTC. This codes for CASSLPTGGDYGYTF.

This clonotype was seen a handful of times. V is TRBV7-2 and J is TRBJ2-7; D not resolved. Trimming removed 5 bases from V and 0 bases from J, with 14 bases in between. The V gene's germline CDR1 is SGHTA and CDR2 FQGNSA. The CDR3 runs 15 residues. This CDR3 is CASSKRWGSSYEQYF. The CDR3 DNA reads TGTGCCAGCAGCAAAAGGTGGGGAAGCTCCTACGAGCAGTACTTC.

The chain carries TRBV2 and TRBJ2-5, with D unclear. Between the trimmed V and J ends, which lost 8 bases and 4 bases, there was a span of 11 bases. This CDR3 is 12 amino acids long. Germline V gene data show CDR1 as SNHLY and CDR2 as FYNNEI. CDR3 amino acids: CASGIDGETQYF. CDR3 DNA sequence: TGTGCCAGCGGAATTGATGGAGAGACCCAGTACTTC.

The chain recombines TRBV6-5 with TRBJ1-2, with unresolved D. Germline CDR1 reads MNHEY; CDR2 reads SVGAGI. The CDR3 spans 15 residues. V shed 2 bases and J shed 4 bases, with 14 bases lying between them. CDR3 DNA sequence: TGTGCCAGCAGTTACCCCGGTGGTGGGAGCTATGGCTACACCTTC. Encoded protein: CASSYPGGGSYGYTF.

The chain is built from TRBV18 and TRBJ1-1, with 9 positions matching TRBD1. Per germline, CDR1 KGHSH and CDR2 LQKENI. The ends lost 3 bases at V and 4 bases at J; junction bases unmatched: 9. This CDR3 contains 16 residues. The CDR3 reads CASSPPGQGVITEAFF. CDR3 DNA sequence: TGTGCCAGCTCACCTCCGGGACAGGGAGTTATCACTGAAGCTTTCTTT.

The CDR3 loop is CSATGQGLGEQYF. The CDR3 nucleotides read TGCAGTGCTACGGGACAGGGACTGGGGGAGCAGTACTTC. This chain connects TRBV20-1 to TRBJ2-7; 9 bases line up with TRBD1. Trimming took 4 bases from V and 7 from J; bases not matched to a gene: 8. CDR1 and CDR2 from the germline V gene are DFQATT and SNEGSKA (reference sequence). There are 13 residues in the CDR3.

The chain combines TRBV12-3 or TRBV12-4 with TRBJ2-6, with D possibly being TRBD1 or TRBD2 (6 bases each). The germline V and J ends were trimmed by 7 bases and 4 bases, with 23 bases remaining between them. This CDR3 is built from 18 residues. The CDR3 sequence is CASKMGPVRGPGANVLTF. The DNA of the CDR3 is TGTGCCAGCAAAATGGGTCCCGTTCGGGGGCCCGGGGCCAACGTCCTGACTTTC.

The chain employs TRBV27 and TRBJ2-5; D gene unclear. Germline lookup yields CDR1 MNHEY and CDR2 SMNVEV (reference sequence). Deletions cut 5 bases from V and 2 bases from J, with 15 bases between. CDR3 size: 15 residues. The chain's CDR3 is CASSPRPGRQETQYF. CDR3 nucleotide sequence: TGTGCCAGCAGTCCCCGCCCGGGCAGGCAAGAGACCCAGTACTTC.

This CDR3 reads CASSGTWGQMSYGYTF. Written as DNA, the CDR3 is TGTGCCAGCAGTGGGACCTGGGGACAGATGAGCTATGGCTACACCTTC. This chain uses TRBV6-1 with TRBJ1-2, with TRBD1 matching 7 bases. Germline assignment: CDR1 MNHNS and CDR2 SASEGT. The J segment lost 4 bases and the V segment lost 4 bases, leaving 12 bases of the junction unmatched. The CDR3 is 16 amino acids.

The V gene is TRBV11-3, the J gene TRBJ2-5; D call uncertain. Germline V gives CDR1 SGHNT, CDR2 YENEEA. This CDR3 has 11 amino acids. V was cut by 5 bases and J by 5 bases, with 6 bases left in between. This chain's CDR3 is CASSLTETQYF. CDR3 bases: TGTGCCAGCAGCCTTACGGAGACCCAGTACTTC.

V is TRBV6-1 and J is TRBJ2-4; tentative D call: TRBD2 (5 bases). V dropped 8 bases and J dropped 7 bases, with 9 bases sitting between them. This CDR3 has 11 residues. Germline V gives CDR1 MNHNS, CDR2 SASEGT. In nucleotides, the CDR3 is TGTGCCAGCGGGAGTTTTAACATTCAGTACTTC. Translation: CASGSFNIQYF.

This sequence joins TRBV4-1 and TRBJ2-3, with a weak D call TRBD2 (6 bases). Germline CDR1 reads MGHRA; CDR2 reads YSYEKL. Trimming pared 0 bases from V and 5 bases from J, leaving 12 bases between. CDR3 length equals 15 residues. The chain's CDR3 is CASSQDGLAKDTQYF. CDR3 sequence (DNA): TGCGCCAGCAGCCAAGATGGGCTAGCGAAAGATACGCAGTATTTT.

The chain recombines TRBV6-1 with TRBJ2-5; the match to TRBD1 covers 9 bases. The ends lost 6 bases at V and 3 bases at J; junction bases unmatched: 5. The CDR3 sequence is 14 residues long. The germline V gene has CDR1 MNHNS and CDR2 SASEGT. The CDR3 nucleotides read TGTGCCAGCAGGGACAGGGGAGGTGAAGAGACCCAGTACTTC. Protein sequence: CASRDRGGEETQYF.

The V and J genes are TRBV6-1 and TRBJ1-3; 8 nucleotides match TRBD1. This CDR3 spans 14 amino acids. The junction had 7 bases not matched to a gene; V was cut back by 7 bases and J by 5 bases. CDR1 is MNHNS and CDR2 is SASEGT in the germline V gene. In DNA, the CDR3 is TGTGCCAGCACCGACAGGGGAAGGAGAAACACCATATATTTT. This codes for CASTDRGRRNTIYF.